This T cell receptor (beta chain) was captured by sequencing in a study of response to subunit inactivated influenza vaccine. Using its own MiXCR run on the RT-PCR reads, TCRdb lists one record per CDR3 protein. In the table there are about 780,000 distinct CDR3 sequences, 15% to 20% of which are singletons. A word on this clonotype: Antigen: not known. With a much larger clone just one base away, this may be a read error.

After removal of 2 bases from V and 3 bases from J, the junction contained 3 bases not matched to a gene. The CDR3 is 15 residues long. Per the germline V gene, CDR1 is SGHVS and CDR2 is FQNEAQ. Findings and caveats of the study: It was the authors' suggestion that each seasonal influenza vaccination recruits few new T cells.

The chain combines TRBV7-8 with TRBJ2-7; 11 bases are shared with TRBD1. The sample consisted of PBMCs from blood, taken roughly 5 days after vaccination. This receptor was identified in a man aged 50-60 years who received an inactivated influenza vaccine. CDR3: CASSLPGQGDYEQYF. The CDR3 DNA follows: TGTGCCAGCAGCTTACCGGGACAGGGGGACTACGAGCAGTACTTC.